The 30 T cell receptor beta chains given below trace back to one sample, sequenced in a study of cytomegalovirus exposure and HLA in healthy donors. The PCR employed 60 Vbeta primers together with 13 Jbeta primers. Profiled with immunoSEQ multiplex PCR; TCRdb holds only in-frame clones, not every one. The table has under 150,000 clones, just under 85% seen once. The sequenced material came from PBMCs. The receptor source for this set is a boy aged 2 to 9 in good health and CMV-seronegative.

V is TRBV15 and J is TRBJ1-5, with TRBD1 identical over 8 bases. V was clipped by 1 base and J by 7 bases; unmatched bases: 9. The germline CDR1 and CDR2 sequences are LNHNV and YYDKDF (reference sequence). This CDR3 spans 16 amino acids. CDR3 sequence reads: CATSRGPDRGVQPQHF. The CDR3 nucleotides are TGTGCCACCAGCAGAGGACCCGACAGGGGAGTCCAGCCCCAGCATTTT.

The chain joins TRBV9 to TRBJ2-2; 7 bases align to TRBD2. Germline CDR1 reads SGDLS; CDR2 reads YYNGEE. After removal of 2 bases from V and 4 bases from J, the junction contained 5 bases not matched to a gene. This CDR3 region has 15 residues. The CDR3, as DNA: TGTGCCAGCAGCGTTATCGGGGGGAGCACCGGGGAGCTGTTTTTT. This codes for CASSVIGGSTGELFF.

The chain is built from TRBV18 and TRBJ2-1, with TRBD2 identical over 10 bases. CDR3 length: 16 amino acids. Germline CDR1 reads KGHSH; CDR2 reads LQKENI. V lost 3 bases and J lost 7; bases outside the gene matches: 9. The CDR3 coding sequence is TGTGCCAGCTCACCCTGGCTAGCGGGGGCCGAGAATGAGCAGTTCTTC. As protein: CASSPWLAGAENEQFF.

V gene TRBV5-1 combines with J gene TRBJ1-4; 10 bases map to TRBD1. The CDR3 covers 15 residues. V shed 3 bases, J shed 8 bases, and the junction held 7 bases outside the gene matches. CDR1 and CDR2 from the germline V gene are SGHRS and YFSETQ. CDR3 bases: TGCGCCAGCAGCTCGCAAGGGACAGGGGTCGAAAAACTGTTTTTT. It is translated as CASSSQGTGVEKLFF.

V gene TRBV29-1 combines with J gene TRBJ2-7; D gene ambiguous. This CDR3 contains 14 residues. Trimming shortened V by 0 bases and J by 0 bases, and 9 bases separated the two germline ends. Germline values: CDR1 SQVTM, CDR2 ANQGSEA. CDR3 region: CSVEDHSSSYEQYF. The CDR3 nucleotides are TGCAGCGTTGAAGATCACAGCAGCTCCTACGAGCAGTACTTC.

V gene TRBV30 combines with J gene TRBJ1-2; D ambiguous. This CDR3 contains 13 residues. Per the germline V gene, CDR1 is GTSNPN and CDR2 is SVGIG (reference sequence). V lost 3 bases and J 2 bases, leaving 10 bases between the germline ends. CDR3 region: CAWRAEGNYGYTF. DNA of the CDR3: TGTGCCTGGAGAGCGGAGGGAAACTATGGCTACACCTTC.

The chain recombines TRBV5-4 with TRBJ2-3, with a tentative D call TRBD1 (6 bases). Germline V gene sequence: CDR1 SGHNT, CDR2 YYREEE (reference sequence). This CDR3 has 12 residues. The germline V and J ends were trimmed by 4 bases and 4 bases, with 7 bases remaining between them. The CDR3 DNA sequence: TGTGCCAGCAGCGGGGGCTCAGATACGCAGTATTTT. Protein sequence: CASSGGSDTQYF.

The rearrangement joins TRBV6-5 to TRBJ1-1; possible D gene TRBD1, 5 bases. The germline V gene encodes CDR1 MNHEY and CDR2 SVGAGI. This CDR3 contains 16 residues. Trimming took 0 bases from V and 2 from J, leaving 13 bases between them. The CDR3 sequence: CASSYSKTVSNTEAFF. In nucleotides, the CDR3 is TGTGCCAGCAGTTACTCGAAGACAGTATCCAACACTGAAGCTTTCTTT.

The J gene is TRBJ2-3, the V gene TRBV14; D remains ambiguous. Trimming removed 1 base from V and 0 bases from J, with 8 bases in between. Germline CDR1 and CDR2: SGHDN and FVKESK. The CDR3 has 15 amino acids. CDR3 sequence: CASSQAGFSTDTQYF. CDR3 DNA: TGTGCCAGCAGCCAAGCCGGGTTTAGCACAGATACGCAGTATTTT.

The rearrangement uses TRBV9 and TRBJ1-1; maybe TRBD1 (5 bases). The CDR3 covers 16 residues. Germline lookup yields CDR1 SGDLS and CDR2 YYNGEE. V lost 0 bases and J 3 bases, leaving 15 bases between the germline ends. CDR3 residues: CASSVEGRASDTEAFF. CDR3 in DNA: TGTGCCAGCAGCGTAGAGGGGAGGGCAAGTGACACTGAAGCTTTCTTT.

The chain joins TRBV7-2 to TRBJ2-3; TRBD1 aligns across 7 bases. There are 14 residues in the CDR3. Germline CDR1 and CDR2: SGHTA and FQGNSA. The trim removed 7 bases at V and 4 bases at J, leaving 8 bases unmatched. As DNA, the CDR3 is TGTGCCAGCACCCCGACAGGGAAGGCAGATACGCAGTATTTT. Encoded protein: CASTPTGKADTQYF.

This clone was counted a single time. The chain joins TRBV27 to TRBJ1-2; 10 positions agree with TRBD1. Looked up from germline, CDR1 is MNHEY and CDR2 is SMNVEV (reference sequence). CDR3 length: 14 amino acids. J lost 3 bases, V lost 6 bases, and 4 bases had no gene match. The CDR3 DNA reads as TGTGCCAGCAGGACAGGGGGCTCTGACTATGGCTACACCTTC. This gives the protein CASRTGGSDYGYTF.

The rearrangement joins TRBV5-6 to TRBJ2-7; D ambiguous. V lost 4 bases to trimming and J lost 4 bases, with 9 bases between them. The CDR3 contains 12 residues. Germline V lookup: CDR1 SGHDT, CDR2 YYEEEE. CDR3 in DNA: TGTGCCAGCAGCCCTTTCGGTTACGAGCAGTACTTC. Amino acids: CASSPFGYEQYF.

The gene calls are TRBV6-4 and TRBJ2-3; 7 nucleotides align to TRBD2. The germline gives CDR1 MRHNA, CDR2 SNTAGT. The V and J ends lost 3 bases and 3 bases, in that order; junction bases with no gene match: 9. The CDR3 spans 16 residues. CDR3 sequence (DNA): TGTGCCAGCAGTGAGAAGGCGGGAGTGGAAACAGATACGCAGTATTTT. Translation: CASSEKAGVETDTQYF.

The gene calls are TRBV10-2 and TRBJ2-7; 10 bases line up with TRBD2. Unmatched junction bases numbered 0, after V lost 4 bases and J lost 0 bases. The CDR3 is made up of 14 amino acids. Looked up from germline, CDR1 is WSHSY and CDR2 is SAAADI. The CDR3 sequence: CASSGTSGSYEQYV. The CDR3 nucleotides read TGCGCCAGCAGTGGGACTAGCGGCTCCTACGAGCAGTACGTC.

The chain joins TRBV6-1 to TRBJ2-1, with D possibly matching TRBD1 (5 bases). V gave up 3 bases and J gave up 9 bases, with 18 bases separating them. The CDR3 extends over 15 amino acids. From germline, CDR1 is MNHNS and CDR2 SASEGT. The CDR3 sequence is CASSEGQGVIREQFF. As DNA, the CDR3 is TGTGCCAGCAGTGAGGGTCAGGGTGTAATTCGTGAGCAGTTCTTC.

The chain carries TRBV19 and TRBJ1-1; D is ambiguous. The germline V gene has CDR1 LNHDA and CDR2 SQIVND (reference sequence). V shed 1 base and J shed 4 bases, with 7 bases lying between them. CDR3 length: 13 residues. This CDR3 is CASSIGLPTEAFF. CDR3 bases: TGTGCCAGTAGTATAGGGCTCCCCACTGAAGCTTTCTTT.

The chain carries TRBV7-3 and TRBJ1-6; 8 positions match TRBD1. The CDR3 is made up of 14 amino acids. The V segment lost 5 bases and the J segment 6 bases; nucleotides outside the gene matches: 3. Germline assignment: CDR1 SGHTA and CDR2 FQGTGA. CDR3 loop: CASSPGQGNSPLHF. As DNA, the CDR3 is TGTGCCAGCAGCCCCGGACAGGGTAATTCACCCCTCCACTTT. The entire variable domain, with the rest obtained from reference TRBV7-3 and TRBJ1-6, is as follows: GAGVSQTPSNKVTEKGKYVELRCDPISGHTALYWYRQSLGQGPEFLIYFQGTGAADDSGLPNDRFFAVRPEGSVSTLKIQRTERGDSAVYLCASSPGQGNSPLHFGNGTRLTVT.

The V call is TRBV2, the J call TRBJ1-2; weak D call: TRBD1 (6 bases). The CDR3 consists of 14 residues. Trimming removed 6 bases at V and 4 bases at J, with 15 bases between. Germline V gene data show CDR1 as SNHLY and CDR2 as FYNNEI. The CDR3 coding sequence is TGTGCCAGCAGACCCGGACAGCCTCTCTATGGCTACACCTTC. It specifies CASRPGQPLYGYTF.

The CDR3: CASSWGTGTSYEQYF. The DNA for the CDR3 is TGTGCCAGCAGCTGGGGGACAGGAACCTCCTACGAGCAGTACTTC. The chain carries TRBV5-6 and TRBJ2-7; 8 bases are shared with TRBD1. The CDR3 length is 15 residues. The trim removed 3 bases at V and 0 bases at J, leaving 5 bases unmatched. Germline assignment: CDR1 SGHDT and CDR2 YYEEEE.

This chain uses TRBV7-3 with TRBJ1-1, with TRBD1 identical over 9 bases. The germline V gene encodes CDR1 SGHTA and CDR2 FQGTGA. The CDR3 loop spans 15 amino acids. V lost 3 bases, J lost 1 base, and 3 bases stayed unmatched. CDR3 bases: TGTGCCAGCAGCTTGGACAGGGGACCGAACACTGAAGCTTTCTTT. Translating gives CASSLDRGPNTEAFF.

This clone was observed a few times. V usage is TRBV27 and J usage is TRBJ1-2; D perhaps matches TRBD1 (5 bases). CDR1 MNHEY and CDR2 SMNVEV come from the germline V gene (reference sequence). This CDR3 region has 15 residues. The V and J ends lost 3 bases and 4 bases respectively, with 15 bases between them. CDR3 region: CASSFIPGLVYGYTF. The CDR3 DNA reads TGTGCCAGCAGTTTTATTCCAGGGTTGGTCTATGGCTACACCTTC.

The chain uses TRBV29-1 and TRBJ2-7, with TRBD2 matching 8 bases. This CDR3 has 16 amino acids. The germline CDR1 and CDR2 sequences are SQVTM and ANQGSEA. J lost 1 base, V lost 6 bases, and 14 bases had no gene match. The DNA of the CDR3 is TGCAGCGTCCGAGGAGGGGGACTAGGCAGTTCCTACGAGCAGTACTTC. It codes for CSVRGGGLGSSYEQYF.

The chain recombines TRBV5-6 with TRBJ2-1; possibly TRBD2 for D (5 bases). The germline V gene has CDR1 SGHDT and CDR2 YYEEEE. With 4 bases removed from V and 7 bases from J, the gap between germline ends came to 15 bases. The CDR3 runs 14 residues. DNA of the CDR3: TGTGCCAGCAGCGGACTCGAAATATGGAATGAGCAGTTCTTC. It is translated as CASSGLEIWNEQFF.

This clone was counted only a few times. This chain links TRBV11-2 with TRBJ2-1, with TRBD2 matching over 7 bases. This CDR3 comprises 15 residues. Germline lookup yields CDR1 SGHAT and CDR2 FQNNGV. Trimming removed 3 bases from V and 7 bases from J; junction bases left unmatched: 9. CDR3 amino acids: CASSLLTGEGNEQFF. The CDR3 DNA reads TGTGCCAGCAGCTTGTTGACGGGGGAGGGGAATGAGCAGTTCTTC.

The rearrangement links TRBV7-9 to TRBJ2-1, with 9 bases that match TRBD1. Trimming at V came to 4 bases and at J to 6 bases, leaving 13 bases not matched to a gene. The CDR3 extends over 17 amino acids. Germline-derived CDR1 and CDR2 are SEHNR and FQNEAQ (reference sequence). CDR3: CASSSPGSSTGGNEQFF. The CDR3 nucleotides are TGTGCCAGCAGCTCTCCGGGATCGTCGACAGGGGGCAATGAGCAGTTCTTC.

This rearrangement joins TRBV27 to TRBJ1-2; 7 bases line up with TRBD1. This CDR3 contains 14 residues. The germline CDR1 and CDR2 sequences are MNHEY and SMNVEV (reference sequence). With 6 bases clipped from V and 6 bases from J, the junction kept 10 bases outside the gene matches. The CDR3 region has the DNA TGTGCCAGCAGCGGACTCAGGGGGTGGGATGGCTACACCTTC. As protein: CASSGLRGWDGYTF.

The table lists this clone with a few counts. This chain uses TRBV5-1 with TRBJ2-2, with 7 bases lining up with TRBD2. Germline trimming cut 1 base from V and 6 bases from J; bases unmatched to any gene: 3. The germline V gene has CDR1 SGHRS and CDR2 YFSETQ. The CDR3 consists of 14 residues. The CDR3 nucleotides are TGCGCCAGCAGCTTGCGCGGGAGCCCCGGGGAGCTGTTTTTT. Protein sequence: CASSLRGSPGELFF.

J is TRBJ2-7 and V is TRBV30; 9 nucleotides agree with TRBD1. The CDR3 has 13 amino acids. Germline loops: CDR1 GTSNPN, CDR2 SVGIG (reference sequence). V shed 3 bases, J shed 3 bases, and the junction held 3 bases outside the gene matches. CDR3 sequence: CAWSLTGGYEQYF. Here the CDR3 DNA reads TGTGCCTGGAGCCTGACAGGGGGCTACGAGCAGTACTTC.

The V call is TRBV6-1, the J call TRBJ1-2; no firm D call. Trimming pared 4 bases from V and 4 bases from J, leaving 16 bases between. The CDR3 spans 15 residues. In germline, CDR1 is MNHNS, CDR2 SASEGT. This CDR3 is CASSGPQEAFYGYTF. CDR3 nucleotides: TGTGCCAGCAGTGGCCCCCAGGAGGCGTTCTATGGCTACACCTTC.